The entry below describes one T cell receptor (beta chain). This entry comes from a study of T-cell reconstitution after alpha-beta-depleted transplantation in children. The germline gives CDR1 LGHNA, CDR2 YSLEER. The CDR3 consists of 15 residues. The V end lost 0 bases, the J end lost 0 bases, and 9 bases lay between the germline ends. Construction of the TCRbeta library involved unique molecular identifiers. Using its own MiXCR run on the PCR reads, TCRdb lists one record per CDR3 protein. The table includes some 640,000 distinct CDR3 sequences, around 17% detected once. The clonotype originates from a human donor who donated a stem cell graft to a child with acute myeloid leukemia. This material consisted of PBMCs from the stem cell graft donor, taken from the stem cell graft. The chain carries TRBV4-3 and TRBJ2-7; D is perhaps TRBD2 (5 bases). The CDR3 DNA is TGCGCCAGCAGCCAAGATCGGGGAGTCTCCTACGAGCAGTACTTC. Translated: CASSQDRGVSYEQYF.